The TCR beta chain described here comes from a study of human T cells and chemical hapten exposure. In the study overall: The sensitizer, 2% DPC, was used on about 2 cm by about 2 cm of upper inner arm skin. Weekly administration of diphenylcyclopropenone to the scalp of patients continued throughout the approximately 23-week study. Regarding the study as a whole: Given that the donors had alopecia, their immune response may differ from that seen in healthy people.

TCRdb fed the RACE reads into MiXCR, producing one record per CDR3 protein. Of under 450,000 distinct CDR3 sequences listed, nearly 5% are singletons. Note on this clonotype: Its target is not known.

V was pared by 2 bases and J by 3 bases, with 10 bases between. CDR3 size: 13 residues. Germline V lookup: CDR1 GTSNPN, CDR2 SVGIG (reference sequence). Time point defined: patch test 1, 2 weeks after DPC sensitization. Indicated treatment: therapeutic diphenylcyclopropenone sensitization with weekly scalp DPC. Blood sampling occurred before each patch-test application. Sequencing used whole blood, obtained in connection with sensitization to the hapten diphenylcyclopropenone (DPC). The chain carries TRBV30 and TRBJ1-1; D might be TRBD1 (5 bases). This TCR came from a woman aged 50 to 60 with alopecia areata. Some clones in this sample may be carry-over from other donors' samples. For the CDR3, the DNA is TGTGCCTGGAGTTGGCGGGGCGACACTGAAGCTTTCTTT. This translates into CAWSWRGDTEAFF.